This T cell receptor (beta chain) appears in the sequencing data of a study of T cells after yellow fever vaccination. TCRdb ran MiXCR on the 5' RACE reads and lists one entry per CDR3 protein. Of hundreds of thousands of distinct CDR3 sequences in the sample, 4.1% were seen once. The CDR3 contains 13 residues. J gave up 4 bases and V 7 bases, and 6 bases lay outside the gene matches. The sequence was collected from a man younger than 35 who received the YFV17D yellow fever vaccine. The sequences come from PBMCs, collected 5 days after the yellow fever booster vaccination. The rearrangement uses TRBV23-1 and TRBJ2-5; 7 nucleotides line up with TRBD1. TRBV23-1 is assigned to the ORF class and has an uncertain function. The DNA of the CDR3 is TGCGCCAGCAAACAGGGGCATCCAGAGACCCAGTACTTC. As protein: CASKQGHPETQYF.